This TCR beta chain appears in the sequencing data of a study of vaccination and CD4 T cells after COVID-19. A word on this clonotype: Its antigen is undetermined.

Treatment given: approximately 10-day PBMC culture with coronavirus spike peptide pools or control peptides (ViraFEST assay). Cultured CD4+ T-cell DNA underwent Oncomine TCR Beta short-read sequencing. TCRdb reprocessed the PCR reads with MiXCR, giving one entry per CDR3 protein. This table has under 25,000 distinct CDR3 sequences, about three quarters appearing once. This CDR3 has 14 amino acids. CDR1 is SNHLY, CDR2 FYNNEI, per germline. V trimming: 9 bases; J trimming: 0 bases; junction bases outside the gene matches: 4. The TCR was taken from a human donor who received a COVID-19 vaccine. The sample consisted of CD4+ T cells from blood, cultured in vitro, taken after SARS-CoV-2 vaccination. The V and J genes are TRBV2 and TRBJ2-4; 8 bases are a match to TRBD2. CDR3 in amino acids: CASLAGLAKNIQYF. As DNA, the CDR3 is TGTGCCAGTTTAGCGGGACTAGCCAAAAACATTCAGTACTTC.